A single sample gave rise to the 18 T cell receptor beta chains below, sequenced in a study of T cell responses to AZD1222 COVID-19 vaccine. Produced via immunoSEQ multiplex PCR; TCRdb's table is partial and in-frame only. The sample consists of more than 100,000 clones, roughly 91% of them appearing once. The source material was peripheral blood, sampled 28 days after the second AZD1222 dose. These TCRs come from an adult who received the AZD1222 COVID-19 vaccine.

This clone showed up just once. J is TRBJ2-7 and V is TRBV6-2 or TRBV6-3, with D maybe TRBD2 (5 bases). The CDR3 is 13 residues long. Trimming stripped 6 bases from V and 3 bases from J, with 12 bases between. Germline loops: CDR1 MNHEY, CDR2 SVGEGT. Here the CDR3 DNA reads TGTGCCAGCAGCACCCTCCGGGGCTACGAGCAGTACTTC. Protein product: CASSTLRGYEQYF.

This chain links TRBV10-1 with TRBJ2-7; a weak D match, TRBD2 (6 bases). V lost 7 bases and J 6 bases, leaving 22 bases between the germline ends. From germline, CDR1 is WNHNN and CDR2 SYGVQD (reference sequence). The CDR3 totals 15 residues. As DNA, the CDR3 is TGCGCCAGCAAACCCTTGAGGGACTCCCGAGGCGAGCAGTACTTC. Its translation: CASKPLRDSRGEQYF.

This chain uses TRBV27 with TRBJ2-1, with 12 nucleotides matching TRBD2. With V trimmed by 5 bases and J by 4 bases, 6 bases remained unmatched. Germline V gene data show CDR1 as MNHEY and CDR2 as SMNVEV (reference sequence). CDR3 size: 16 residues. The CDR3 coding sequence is TGTGCCAGCAGTCCCAGACTAGCGGGAGCATACAATGAGCAGTTCTTC. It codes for CASSPRLAGAYNEQFF.

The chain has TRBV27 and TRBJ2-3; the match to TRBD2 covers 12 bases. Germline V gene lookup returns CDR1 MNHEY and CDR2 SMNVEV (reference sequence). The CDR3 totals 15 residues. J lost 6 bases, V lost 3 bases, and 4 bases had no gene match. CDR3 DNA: TGTGCCAGCAGTTTCGGACTAGCGGGAAAGGATACGCAGTATTTT. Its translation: CASSFGLAGKDTQYF.

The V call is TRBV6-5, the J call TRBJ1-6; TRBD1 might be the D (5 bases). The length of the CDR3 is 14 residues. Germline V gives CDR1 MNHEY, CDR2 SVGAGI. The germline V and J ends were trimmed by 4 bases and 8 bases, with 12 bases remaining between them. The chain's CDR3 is CASSLTAGDSPLHF. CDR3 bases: TGTGCCAGCAGTTTGACAGCGGGGGATTCACCCCTCCACTTT.

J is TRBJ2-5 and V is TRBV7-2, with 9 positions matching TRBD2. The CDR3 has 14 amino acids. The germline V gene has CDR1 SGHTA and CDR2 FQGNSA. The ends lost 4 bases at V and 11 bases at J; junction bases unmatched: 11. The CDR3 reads CASSSYQSSGIQYF. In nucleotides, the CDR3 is TGTGCCAGCAGCTCCTACCAGTCTAGCGGGATACAGTACTTC. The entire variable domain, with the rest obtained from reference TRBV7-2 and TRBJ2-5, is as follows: GAGVSQSPSNKVTEKGKDVELRCDPISGHTALYWYRQSLGQGLEFLIYFQGNSAPDKSGLPSDRFSAERTGGSVSTLTIQRTQQEDSAVYLCASSSYQSSGIQYFGPGTRLLVL.

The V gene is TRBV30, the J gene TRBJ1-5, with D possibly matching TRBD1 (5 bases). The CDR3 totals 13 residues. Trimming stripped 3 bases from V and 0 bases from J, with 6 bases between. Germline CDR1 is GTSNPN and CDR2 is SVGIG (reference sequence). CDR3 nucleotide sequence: TGTGCCTGGAGCAGGGCTAGCAATCAGCCCCAGCATTTT. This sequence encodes CAWSRASNQPQHF.

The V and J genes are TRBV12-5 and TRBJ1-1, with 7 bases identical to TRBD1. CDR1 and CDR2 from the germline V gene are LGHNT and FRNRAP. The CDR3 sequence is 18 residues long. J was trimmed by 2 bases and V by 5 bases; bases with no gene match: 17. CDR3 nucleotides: TGTGCTAGTGGTCCCATTCCCGGCCGACAGGGAGGTAACACTGAAGCTTTCTTT. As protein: CASGPIPGRQGGNTEAFF.

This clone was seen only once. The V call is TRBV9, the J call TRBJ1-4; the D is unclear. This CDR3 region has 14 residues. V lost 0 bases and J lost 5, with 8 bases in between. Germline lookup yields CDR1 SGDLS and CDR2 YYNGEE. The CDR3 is CASSVGAANEKLFF. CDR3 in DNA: TGTGCCAGCAGCGTAGGGGCAGCGAATGAAAAACTGTTTTTT. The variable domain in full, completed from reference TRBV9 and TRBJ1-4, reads DSGVTQTPKHLITATGQRVTLRCSPRSGDLSVYWYQQSLDQGLQFLIQYYNGEERAKGNILERFSAQQFPDLHSELNLSSLELGDSALYFCASSVGAANEKLFFGSGTQLSVL.

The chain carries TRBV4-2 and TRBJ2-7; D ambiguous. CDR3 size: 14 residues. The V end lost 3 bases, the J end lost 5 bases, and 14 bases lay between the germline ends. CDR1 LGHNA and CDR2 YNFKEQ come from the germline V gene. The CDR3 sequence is CASSHPSAVDEQYF. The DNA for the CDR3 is TGTGCCAGCAGCCACCCCTCCGCGGTGGACGAGCAGTACTTC.

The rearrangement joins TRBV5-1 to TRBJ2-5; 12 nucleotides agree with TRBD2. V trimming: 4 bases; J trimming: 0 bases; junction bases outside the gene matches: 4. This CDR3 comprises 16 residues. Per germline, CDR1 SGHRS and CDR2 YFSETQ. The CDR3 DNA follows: TGCGCCAGCAGCCTCGGGACTAGCGGGTACCAAGAGACCCAGTACTTC. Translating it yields CASSLGTSGYQETQYF.

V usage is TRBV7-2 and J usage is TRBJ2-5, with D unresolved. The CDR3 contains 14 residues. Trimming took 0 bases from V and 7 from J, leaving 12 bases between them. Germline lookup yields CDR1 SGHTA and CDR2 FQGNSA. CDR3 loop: CASSLAARLGTQYF. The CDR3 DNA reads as TGTGCCAGCAGCTTAGCGGCTCGGCTTGGGACCCAGTACTTC. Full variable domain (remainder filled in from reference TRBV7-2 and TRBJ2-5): GAGVSQSPSNKVTEKGKDVELRCDPISGHTALYWYRQSLGQGLEFLIYFQGNSAPDKSGLPSDRFSAERTGGSVSTLTIQRTQQEDSAVYLCASSLAARLGTQYFGPGTRLLVL.

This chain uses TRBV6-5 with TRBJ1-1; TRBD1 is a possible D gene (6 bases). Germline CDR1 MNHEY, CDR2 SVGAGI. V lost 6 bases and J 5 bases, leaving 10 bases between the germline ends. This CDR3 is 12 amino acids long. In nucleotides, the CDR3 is TGTGCCAGCAGATCTACAGGGACTGAAGCTTTCTTT. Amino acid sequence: CASRSTGTEAFF.

The chain's CDR3 is CASSLSGVASSYNEQFF. The DNA for the CDR3 is TGTGCCAGCAGTTTATCTGGTGTCGCTAGCTCCTACAATGAGCAGTTCTTC. The chain employs TRBV27 and TRBJ2-1; D not certain. The CDR3 spans 17 residues. Per the germline V gene, CDR1 is MNHEY and CDR2 is SMNVEV (reference sequence). Trimming cost V 0 bases and J 0 bases, with 12 bases left between them.

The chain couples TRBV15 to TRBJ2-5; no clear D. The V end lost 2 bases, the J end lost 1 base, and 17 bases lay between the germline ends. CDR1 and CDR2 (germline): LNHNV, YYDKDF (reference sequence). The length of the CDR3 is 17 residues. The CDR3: CATSRYASEQFQETQYF. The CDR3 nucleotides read TGTGCCACCAGCAGATATGCGTCGGAGCAGTTCCAAGAGACCCAGTACTTC.

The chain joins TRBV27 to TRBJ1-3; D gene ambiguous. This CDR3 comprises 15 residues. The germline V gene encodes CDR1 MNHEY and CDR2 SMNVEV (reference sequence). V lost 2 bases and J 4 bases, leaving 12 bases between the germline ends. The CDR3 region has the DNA TGTGCCAGCAGTTTAGCCGGGAACCCCGGAAACACCATATATTTT. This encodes CASSLAGNPGNTIYF.

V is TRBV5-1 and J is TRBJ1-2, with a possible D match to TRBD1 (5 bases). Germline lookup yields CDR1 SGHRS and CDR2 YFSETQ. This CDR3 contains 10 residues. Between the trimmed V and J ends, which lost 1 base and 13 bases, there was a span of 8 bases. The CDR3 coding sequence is TGCGCCAGCAGCTTGTCGGGACTCACCTTC. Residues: CASSLSGLTF.

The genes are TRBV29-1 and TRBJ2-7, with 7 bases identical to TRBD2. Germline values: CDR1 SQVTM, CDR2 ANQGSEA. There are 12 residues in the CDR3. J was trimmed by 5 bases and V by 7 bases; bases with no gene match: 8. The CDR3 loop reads CSAQLANDEQYF. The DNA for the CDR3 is TGCAGCGCTCAACTAGCGAACGACGAGCAGTACTTC.